Each of the 15 T cell receptor beta chains below was sequenced from the same sample in a study of graft-versus-host responses after intestinal transplantation. Which antigens these TCRs recognize remains unknown. TCRdb keeps only in-frame clones here, not all; method: immunoSEQ multiplex PCR. The sample has approximately 25,000 clones, roughly 82% seen once. Sequenced here: unstimulated CD8+ T cells sorted from spleen or lymph node cells, sampled before transplant. These receptors originate from a human donor who was the organ donor for an intestinal transplant.

The chain recombines TRBV5-5 with TRBJ2-3; TRBD2 aligns across 9 bases. Germline CDR1 SGHKS, CDR2 YYEKEE (reference sequence). V trimming: 1 base; J trimming: 1 base; junction bases outside the gene matches: 7. This CDR3 is 17 amino acids long. As DNA, the CDR3 is TGTGCCAGCAGCTTGATCATCCAGCGGGGGGGCACAGATACGCAGTATTTT. Encoded protein: CASSLIIQRGGTDTQYF.

The gene calls are TRBV4-3 and TRBJ1-6, with D perhaps matching TRBD1 (5 bases). The V and J ends lost 4 bases and 3 bases respectively, with 13 bases between them. The CDR3 is made up of 16 amino acids. CDR1 and CDR2 (germline): LGHNA, YSLEER. The CDR3 spells CASSRLGHDYNSPLHF. CDR3 DNA: TGCGCCAGCAGCCGGCTGGGGCACGACTATAATTCACCCCTCCACTTT.

The chain couples TRBV2 to TRBJ2-3; D gene uncertain. CDR1 and CDR2 from the germline V gene are SNHLY and FYNNEI. V lost 8 bases, J lost 0 bases, and 12 bases lay in between. The CDR3 contains 14 residues. The CDR3 protein is CASETPSSTDTQYF. CDR3 nucleotides: TGTGCCAGCGAGACACCTTCTAGCACAGATACGCAGTATTTT.

The chain carries TRBV2 and TRBJ2-3, with D uncertain. The CDR3 length is 14 residues. Trimming cost V 2 bases and J 4 bases, with 10 bases left between them. The germline V gene encodes CDR1 SNHLY and CDR2 FYNNEI. The CDR3 region is CASSEWVGSDTQYF. DNA of the CDR3: TGTGCCAGCAGTGAATGGGTAGGATCAGATACGCAGTATTTT. The full variable domain, with the rest looked up from reference TRBV2 and TRBJ2-3, is EPEVTQTPSHQVTQMGQEVILRCVPISNHLYFYWYRQILGQKVEFLVSFYNNEISEKSEIFDDQFSVERPDGSNFTLKIRSTKLEDSAMYFCASSEWVGSDTQYFGPGTRLTVL.

V is TRBV6-6 and J is TRBJ2-3; TRBD2 agrees at 13 bases. This CDR3 has 14 residues. The germline V gene has CDR1 MNHNY and CDR2 SVGAGI (reference sequence). Trimming cost V 6 bases and J 6 bases; bases outside gene matches: 3. The CDR3 bases are TGTGCCAGCAGCATACTAGCGGGGGGGGATACGCAGTATTTT. It yields the protein CASSILAGGDTQYF.

V gene TRBV6-5 combines with J gene TRBJ2-7, with a weak D call TRBD1 (6 bases). The CDR3 is 15 amino acids. CDR1 and CDR2 (germline): MNHEY, SVGAGI. V lost 3 bases, J lost 4 bases, and 16 bases lay in between. The CDR3 coding sequence is TGTGCCAGCAGTTATACAGGGATCGGGTCGTACGAGCAGTACTTC. It is translated as CASSYTGIGSYEQYF.

The chain recombines TRBV10-2 with TRBJ1-1; TRBD1 is a possible D gene (6 bases). Germline V CDR1 and CDR2: WSHSY, SAAADI. The CDR3 is made up of 17 amino acids. Trimming took 6 bases from V and 0 from J, leaving 20 bases between them. The CDR3 DNA sequence: TGCGCCAGCAGGCTTTGGGCAGGGGATTTGATGAACACTGAAGCTTTCTTT. This encodes CASRLWAGDLMNTEAFF.

The chain couples TRBV7-6 to TRBJ2-3; 9 positions match TRBD1. Germline-derived CDR1 and CDR2 are SGHVS and FNYEAQ. This CDR3 comprises 14 residues. V lost 4 bases, J lost 1 base, and 0 bases stayed unmatched. The CDR3 DNA is TGTGCCAGCAGCTGGACAGGGGGCACAGATACGCAGTATTTT. As protein: CASSWTGGTDTQYF.

The chain carries TRBV18 and TRBJ2-7; 9 nucleotides line up with TRBD2. CDR1 and CDR2 (germline): KGHSH, LQKENI. Trimming took 1 base from V and 6 from J; bases not matched to a gene: 4. This CDR3 spans 14 amino acids. CDR3 sequence (DNA): TGTGCCAGCTCACCACGCGGGAGGGCCGGCGAGCAGTACTTC. Its translation: CASSPRGRAGEQYF.

The V and J genes are TRBV2 and TRBJ2-7; 14 nucleotides align to TRBD2. The CDR3 loop spans 16 amino acids. The V gene end was trimmed by 6 bases and the J gene end by 2 bases; junction bases not matched to a gene: 6. The germline CDR1 and CDR2 sequences are SNHLY and FYNNEI. In DNA form, the CDR3 reads TGTGCCAGCAGAGCACGACTAGCGGGAGGGCCCTACGAGCAGTACTTC. It yields the protein CASRARLAGGPYEQYF. The full variable domain, its missing parts supplied by reference TRBV2 and TRBJ2-7, is EPEVTQTPSHQVTQMGQEVILRCVPISNHLYFYWYRQILGQKVEFLVSFYNNEISEKSEIFDDQFSVERPDGSNFTLKIRSTKLEDSAMYFCASRARLAGGPYEQYFGPGTRLTVT.

The chain combines TRBV27 with TRBJ2-1; tentative D call: TRBD2 (6 bases). The CDR3 runs 15 residues. Germline V gene lookup returns CDR1 MNHEY and CDR2 SMNVEV (reference sequence). The ends were cut back, 6 bases at V and 1 base at J, with 13 bases in the middle. CDR3 protein: CASRSGTASYNEQFF. The CDR3 DNA follows: TGTGCCAGCAGGTCCGGGACTGCGTCCTACAATGAGCAGTTCTTC.

The chain joins TRBV12-5 to TRBJ2-6; 7 bases fit TRBD1. The J segment lost 0 bases and the V segment lost 2 bases, leaving 7 bases of the junction unmatched. The germline V gene has CDR1 LGHNT and CDR2 FRNRAP. This CDR3 contains 18 residues. The CDR3 DNA sequence: TGTGCTAGTGGTTTGCCTCAGGGGGACCACTCTGGGGCCAACGTCCTGACTTTC. Its translation: CASGLPQGDHSGANVLTF. The full variable domain, with the rest looked up from reference TRBV12-5 and TRBJ2-6, is DARVTQTPRHKVTEMGQEVTMRCQPILGHNTVFWYRQTMMQGLELLAYFRNRAPLDDSGMPKDRFSAEMPDATLATLKIQPSEPRDSAVYFCASGLPQGDHSGANVLTFGAGSRLTVL.

The V call is TRBV4-1, the J call TRBJ1-2, with D hard to call. Trimming cost V 0 bases and J 2 bases, with 7 bases left between them. Germline V CDR1 and CDR2: MGHRA, YSYEKL. This CDR3 spans 14 amino acids. The CDR3 DNA reads as TGCGCCAGCAGCCAAGAGGAGGGAAACTATGGCTACACCTTC. Its protein is CASSQEEGNYGYTF.

In DNA form, the CDR3 reads TGTGCCAGCAGCTTAGTCGGGACAGGCGAACACTATGGCTACACCTTC. Its translation is CASSLVGTGEHYGYTF. The V call is TRBV7-8, the J call TRBJ1-2; TRBD1 agrees at 8 bases. V gave up 1 base and J gave up 3 bases; unmatched junction bases: 7. This CDR3 has 16 amino acids. Per germline, CDR1 SGHVS and CDR2 FQNEAQ.

A few counts support this clone. This chain joins TRBV9 and TRBJ1-1, with D perhaps matching TRBD1 (6 bases). The V gene's germline CDR1 is SGDLS and CDR2 YYNGEE. This CDR3 is built from 15 residues. Deletions cut 4 bases from V and 0 bases from J, with 13 bases between. The CDR3 reads CASSTGWGVNTEAFF. The CDR3 DNA is TGTGCCAGCAGCACAGGGTGGGGGGTGAACACTGAAGCTTTCTTT.